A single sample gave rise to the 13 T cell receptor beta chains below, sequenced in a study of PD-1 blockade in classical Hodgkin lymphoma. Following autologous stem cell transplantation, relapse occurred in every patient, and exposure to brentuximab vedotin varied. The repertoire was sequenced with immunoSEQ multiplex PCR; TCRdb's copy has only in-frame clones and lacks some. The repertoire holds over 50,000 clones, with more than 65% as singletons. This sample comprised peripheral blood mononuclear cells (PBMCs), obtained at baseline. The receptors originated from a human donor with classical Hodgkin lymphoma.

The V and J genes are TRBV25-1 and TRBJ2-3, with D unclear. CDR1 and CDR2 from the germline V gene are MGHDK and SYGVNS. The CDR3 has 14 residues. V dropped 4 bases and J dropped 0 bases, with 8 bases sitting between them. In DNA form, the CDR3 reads TGTGCCAGCAGTGCAGGATCGAGCACAGATACGCAGTATTTT. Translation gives CASSAGSSTDTQYF.

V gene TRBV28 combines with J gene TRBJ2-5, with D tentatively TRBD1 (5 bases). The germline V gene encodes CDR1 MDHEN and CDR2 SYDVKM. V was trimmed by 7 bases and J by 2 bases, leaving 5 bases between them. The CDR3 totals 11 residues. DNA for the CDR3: TGTGCCAGCACAGGGCAAGAGACCCAGTACTTC. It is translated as CASTGQETQYF.

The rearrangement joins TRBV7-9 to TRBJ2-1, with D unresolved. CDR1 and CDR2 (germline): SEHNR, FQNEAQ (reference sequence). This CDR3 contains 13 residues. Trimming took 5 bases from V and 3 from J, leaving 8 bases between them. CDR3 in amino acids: CASSHQNYNEQFF. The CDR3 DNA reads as TGTGCCAGCAGCCACCAGAACTACAATGAGCAGTTCTTC.

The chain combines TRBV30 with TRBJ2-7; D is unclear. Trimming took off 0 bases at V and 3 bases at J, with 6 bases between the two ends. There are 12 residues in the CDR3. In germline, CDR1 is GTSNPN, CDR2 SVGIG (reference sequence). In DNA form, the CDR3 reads TGTGCCTGGAGTGTTCAGAACTACGAGCAGTACGTC. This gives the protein CAWSVQNYEQYV.

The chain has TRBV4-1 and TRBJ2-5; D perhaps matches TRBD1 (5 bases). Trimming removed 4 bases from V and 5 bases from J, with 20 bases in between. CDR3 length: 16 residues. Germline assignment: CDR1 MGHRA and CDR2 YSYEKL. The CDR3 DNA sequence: TGCGCCAGCAGCCTATTCAGGGTGGCCGGTAGCGAGACCCAGTACTTC. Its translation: CASSLFRVAGSETQYF.

The CDR3 DNA reads TGTGCCAGCAGCCCTAGGGGCGACCTGGCGGACACTGAAGCTTTCTTT. Translating it yields CASSPRGDLADTEAFF. The chain couples TRBV6-4 to TRBJ1-1; D might be TRBD1 (5 bases). The V end was cut by 6 bases, the J end by 3 bases, with 20 bases between. The CDR3 spans 16 residues. Germline CDR1 reads MRHNA; CDR2 reads SNTAGT.

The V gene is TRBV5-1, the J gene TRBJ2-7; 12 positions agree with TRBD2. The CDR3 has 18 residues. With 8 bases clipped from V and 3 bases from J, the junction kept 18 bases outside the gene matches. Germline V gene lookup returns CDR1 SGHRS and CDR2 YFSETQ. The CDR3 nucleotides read TGCGCCAGGCCTGTAGGGGCACCTAGCGGGAGGGCGAACTACGAGCAGTACGTC. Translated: CARPVGAPSGRANYEQYV.

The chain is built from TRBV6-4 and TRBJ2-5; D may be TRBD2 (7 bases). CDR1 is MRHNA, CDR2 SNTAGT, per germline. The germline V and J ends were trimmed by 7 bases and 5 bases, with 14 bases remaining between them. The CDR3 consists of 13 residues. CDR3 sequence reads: CASTPEGGETQYF. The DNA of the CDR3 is TGTGCCAGCACTCCCGAGGGGGGGGAGACCCAGTACTTC.

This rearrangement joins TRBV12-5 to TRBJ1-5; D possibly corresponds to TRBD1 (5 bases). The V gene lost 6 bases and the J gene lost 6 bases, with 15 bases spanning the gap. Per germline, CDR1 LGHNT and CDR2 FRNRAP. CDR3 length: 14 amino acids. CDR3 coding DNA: TGTGCTAGTGGCTCCTGGGGGAAAGGTCAGCCCCAGCATTTT. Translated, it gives CASGSWGKGQPQHF. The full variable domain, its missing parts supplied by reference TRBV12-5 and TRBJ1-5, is DARVTQTPRHKVTEMGQEVTMRCQPILGHNTVFWYRQTMMQGLELLAYFRNRAPLDDSGMPKDRFSAEMPDATLATLKIQPSEPRDSAVYFCASGSWGKGQPQHFGDGTRLSIL.

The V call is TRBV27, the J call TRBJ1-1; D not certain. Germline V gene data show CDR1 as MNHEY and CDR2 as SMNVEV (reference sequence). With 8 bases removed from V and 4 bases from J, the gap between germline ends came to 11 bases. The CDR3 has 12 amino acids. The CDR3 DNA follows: TGTGCCAGCTCTACATGGGGCACTGAAGCTTTCTTT. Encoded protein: CASSTWGTEAFF.

CDR3 DNA sequence: TGTGCCAGCAGCCAAGATACGGGGATCCAGGACACCGGGGAGCTGTTTTTT. It is translated as CASSQDTGIQDTGELFF. V gene TRBV14 combines with J gene TRBJ2-2; the D gene is possibly TRBD2 (5 bases). The CDR3 runs 17 residues. CDR1 is SGHDN, CDR2 FVKESK, per germline. Trimming removed 0 bases from V and 3 bases from J, with 14 bases in between.

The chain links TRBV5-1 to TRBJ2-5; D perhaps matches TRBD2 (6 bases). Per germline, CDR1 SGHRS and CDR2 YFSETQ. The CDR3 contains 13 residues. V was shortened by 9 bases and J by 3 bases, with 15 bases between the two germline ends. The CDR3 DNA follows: TGCGCCACCCGTCGGGGAGGCGAAGAGACCCAGTACTTC. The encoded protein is CATRRGGEETQYF.

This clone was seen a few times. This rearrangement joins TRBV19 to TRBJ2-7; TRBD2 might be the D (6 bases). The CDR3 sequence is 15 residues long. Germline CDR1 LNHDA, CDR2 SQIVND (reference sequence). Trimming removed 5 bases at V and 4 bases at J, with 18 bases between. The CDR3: CASSLTSGPEYEQYF. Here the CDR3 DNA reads TGTGCCAGTAGTCTAACCAGCGGGCCCGAATACGAGCAGTACTTC.